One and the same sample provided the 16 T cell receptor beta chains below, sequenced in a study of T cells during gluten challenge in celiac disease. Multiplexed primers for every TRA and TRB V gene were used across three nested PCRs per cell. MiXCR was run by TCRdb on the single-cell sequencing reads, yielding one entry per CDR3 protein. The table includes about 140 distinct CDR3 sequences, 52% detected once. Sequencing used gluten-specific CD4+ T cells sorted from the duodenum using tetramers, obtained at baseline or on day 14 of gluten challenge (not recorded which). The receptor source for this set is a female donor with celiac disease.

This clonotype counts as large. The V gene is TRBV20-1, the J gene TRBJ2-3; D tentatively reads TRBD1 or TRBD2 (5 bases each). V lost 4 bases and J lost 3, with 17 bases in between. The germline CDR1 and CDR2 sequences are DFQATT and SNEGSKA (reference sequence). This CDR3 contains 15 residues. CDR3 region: CSAISPGQGTDTQYF. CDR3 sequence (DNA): TGCAGTGCTATCTCCCCGGGGCAGGGAACAGATACGCAGTATTTT.

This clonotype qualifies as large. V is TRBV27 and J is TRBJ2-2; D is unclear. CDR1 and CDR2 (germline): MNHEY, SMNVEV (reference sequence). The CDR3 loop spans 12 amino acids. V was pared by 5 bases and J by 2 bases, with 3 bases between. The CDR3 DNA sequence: TGTGCCAGCAGTCAAAACACCGGGGAGCTGTTTTTT. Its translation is CASSQNTGELFF.

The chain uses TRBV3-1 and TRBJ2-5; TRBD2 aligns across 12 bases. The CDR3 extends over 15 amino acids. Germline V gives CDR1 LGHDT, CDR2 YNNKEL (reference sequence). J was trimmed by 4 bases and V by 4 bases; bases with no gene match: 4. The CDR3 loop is CASSLLAGGGETQYF. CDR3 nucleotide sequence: TGTGCCAGCAGCCTACTAGCGGGGGGTGGAGAGACCCAGTACTTC.

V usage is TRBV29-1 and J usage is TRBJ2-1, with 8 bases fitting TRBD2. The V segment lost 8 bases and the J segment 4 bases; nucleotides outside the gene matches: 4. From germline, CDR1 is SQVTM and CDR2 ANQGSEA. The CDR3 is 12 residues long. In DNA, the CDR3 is TGCAGCTCCGGGGGGGAGTACAATGAGCAGTTCTTC. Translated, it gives CSSGGEYNEQFF.

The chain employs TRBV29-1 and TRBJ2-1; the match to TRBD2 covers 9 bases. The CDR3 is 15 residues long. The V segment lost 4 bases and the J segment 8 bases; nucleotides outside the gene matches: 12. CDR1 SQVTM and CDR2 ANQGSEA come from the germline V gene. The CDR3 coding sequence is TGCAGCGTTGGATCTCTAGCGGGATGGTACGATGAGCAGTTCTTC. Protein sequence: CSVGSLAGWYDEQFF.

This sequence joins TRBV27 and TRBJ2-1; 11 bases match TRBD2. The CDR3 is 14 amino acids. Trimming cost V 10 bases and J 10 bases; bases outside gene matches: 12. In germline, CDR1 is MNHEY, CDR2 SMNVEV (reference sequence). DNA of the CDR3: TGTGCCACCCTTAGGCTAGCGGGAGGAGGGGAGCAGTTCTTC. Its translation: CATLRLAGGGEQFF.

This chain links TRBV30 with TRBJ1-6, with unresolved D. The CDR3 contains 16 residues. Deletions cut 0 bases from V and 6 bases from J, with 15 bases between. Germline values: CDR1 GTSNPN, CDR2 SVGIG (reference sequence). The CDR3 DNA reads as TGTGCCTGGAGTGTTCCCGGGGTGCCCCCTAATTCACCCCTCCACTTT. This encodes CAWSVPGVPPNSPLHF.

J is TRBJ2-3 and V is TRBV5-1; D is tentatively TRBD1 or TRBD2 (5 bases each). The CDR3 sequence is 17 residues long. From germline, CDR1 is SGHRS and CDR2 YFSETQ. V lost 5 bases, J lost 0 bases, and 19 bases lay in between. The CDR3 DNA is TGCGCCAGCAGTCTCACCGCCGGGACCTTCAGCACAGATACGCAGTATTTT. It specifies CASSLTAGTFSTDTQYF.

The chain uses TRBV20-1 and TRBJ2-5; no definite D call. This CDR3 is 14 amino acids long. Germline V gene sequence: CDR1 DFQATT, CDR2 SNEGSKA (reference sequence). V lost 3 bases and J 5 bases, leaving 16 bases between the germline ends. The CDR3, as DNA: TGCAGTGCTAGTTCACTTCTGATCGAGGAGACCCAGTACTTC. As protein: CSASSLLIEETQYF.

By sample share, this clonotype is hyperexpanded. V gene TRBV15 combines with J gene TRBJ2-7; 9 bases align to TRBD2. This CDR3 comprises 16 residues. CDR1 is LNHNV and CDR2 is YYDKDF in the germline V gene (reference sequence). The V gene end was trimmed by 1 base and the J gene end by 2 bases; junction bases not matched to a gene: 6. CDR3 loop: CATSRGSASGAYEQYF. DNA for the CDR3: TGTGCCACCAGCAGAGGGTCGGCTAGCGGGGCCTACGAGCAGTACTTC.

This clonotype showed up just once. CDR3 DNA sequence: TGTGCCAGTAGTCCCATGGGGACTTCCTACGAGCAGTACTTC. Translating it yields CASSPMGTSYEQYF. This chain links TRBV19 with TRBJ2-7; tentatively, D is TRBD2 (6 bases). Trimming shortened V by 5 bases and J by 1 base, and 12 bases separated the two germline ends. The germline V gene encodes CDR1 LNHDA and CDR2 SQIVND (reference sequence). CDR3 length: 14 residues.

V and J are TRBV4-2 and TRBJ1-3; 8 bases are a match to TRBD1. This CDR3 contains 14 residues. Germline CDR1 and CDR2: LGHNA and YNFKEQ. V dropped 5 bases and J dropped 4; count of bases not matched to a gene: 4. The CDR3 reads CASSSRQGGNTIYF. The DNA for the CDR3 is TGTGCCAGCAGCTCACGACAGGGGGGAAACACCATATATTTT.

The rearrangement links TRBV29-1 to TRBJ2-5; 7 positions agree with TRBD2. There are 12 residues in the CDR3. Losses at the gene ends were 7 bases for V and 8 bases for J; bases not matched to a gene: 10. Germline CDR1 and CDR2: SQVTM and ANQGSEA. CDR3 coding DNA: TGCAGCGGGGGCAGCTGGGAGGGAACCCAGTACTTC. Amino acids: CSGGSWEGTQYF.

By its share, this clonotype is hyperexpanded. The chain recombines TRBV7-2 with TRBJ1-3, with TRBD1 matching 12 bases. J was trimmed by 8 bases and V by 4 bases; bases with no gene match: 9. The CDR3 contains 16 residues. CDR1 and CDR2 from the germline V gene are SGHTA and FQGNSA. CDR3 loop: CASSSTGQGAFHTIYF. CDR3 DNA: TGTGCCAGCAGCTCGACGGGACAGGGGGCTTTCCACACCATATATTTT.

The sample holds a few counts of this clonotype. The CDR3 DNA is TGTGCCAGCAGCTTGTCGCAGGACTATGGCTACACCTTC. Protein product: CASSLSQDYGYTF. The chain recombines TRBV5-6 with TRBJ1-2, with unresolved D. CDR3 size: 13 residues. Trimming cost V 1 base and J 3 bases, with 7 bases left between them. In germline, CDR1 is SGHDT, CDR2 YYEEEE.

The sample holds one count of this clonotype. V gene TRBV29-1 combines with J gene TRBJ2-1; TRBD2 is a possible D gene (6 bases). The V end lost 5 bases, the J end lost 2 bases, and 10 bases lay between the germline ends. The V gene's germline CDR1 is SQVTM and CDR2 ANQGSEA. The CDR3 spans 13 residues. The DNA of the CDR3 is TGCAGCGTTTGGGCGGGGACCTACAATGAGCAGTTCTTC. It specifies CSVWAGTYNEQFF.